This is a list of T cell receptor beta chains from one sample in a study of blood T cell repertoires in COVID-19. Produced via immunoSEQ multiplex PCR; TCRdb's table is partial and in-frame only. The sample holds around 300,000 clones; around 87% are singletons and the top ten take 2.4%. The sample comprised PBMCs or T cells enriched from blood (not recorded which). The receptors originated from a woman aged 18-29 years who had recovered from COVID-19. The CDR3 runs from the conserved cysteine through the conserved F or W. A D gene is named only where the DNA matches it firmly. The listing skips clone size in some rows; elsewhere it reads once, few, many or a size class.

-	TRBD1	TRBJ1-4	TRBV5-4	CASSRDRGSTNEKLFF	TGTGCCAGCAGCCGGGACAGGGGATCAACTAATGAAAAACTGTTTTTT
-	-	TRBJ1-4	TRBV2	CASSLGALTNEKLFF	TGTGCCAGCAGTCTTGGGGCACTTACTAATGAAAAACTGTTTTTT
-	TRBD1	TRBJ2-7	TRBV18	CASSPPGTGNEQYF	TGTGCCAGCTCACCACCCGGGACAGGGAACGAGCAGTACTTC
once	TRBD1	TRBJ1-2	TRBV7-2	CASSATTGANYGYTF	TGTGCCAGCAGCGCCACAACAGGGGCTAACTATGGCTACACCTTC
-	-	TRBJ1-2	TRBV12-3/TRBV12-4	CASSPSRGGYTF	TGTGCCAGCAGCCCGTCCCGGGGTGGCTACACCTTC
once	TRBD1	TRBJ1-4	TRBV5-1	CASSFGQGINEKLFF	TGCGCCAGCAGCTTTGGACAGGGGATTAATGAAAAACTGTTTTTT
-	-	TRBJ1-1	TRBV6-5	CASSWGGTEAFF	TGTGCCAGCAGTTGGGGGGGTACTGAAGCTTTCTTT
-	TRBD1	TRBJ1-1	TRBV10-3	CAISLTGDGTEAFF	TGTGCCATCAGTTTGACAGGGGACGGGACTGAAGCTTTCTTT
-	-	TRBJ1-5	TRBV6-1	CASSERHYSNQPQHF	TGTGCCAGCAGTGAAAGACATTATAGCAATCAGCCCCAGCATTTT
-	-	TRBJ1-2	TRBV10-3	CAIRQEQGFLGYTF	TGTGCCATCAGGCAGGAACAGGGTTTTTTGGGCTACACCTTC
-	-	TRBJ1-1	TRBV5-1	CASSLVGATEAFF	TGCGCCAGCAGCTTGGTGGGGGCCACTGAAGCTTTCTTT
-	-	TRBJ2-3	TRBV6-5	CASSYNSAGGTDTQYF	TGTGCCAGCAGTTACAACTCGGCAGGGGGCACAGATACGCAGTATTTT
-	-	TRBJ2-5	TRBV19	CASSIGLGRGETQYF	TGTGCCAGTAGTATAGGACTGGGTAGGGGAGAGACCCAGTACTTC
-	TRBD2	TRBJ2-5	TRBV5-4	CASSLGTSGVGETQYF	TGTGCCAGCAGCCTTGGGACTAGCGGGGTAGGGGAGACCCAGTACTTC
-	TRBD1	TRBJ2-7	TRBV28	CASSLSLDRDYEQYF	TGTGCCAGCAGTTTATCCCTCGACAGGGACTACGAGCAGTACTTC
-	-	TRBJ2-3	TRBV5-1	CASSLSPTDKNTQYF	TGCGCCAGCAGCTTGAGCCCAACAGATAAGAATACGCAGTATTTT
-	-	TRBJ2-3	TRBV6-5	CASSYGGLQAVDTQYF	TGTGCCAGCAGTTACGGTGGCCTCCAGGCAGTAGATACGCAGTATTTT
-	TRBD1	TRBJ1-4	TRBV6-4	CASSLEGAVGEKLFF	TGTGCCAGCAGTCTGGAGGGGGCCGTCGGGGAAAAACTGTTTTTT
-	TRBD1	TRBJ2-2	TRBV5-6	CASSRNRGLSGELFF	TGTGCCAGCAGCCGAAACAGGGGGCTGAGCGGGGAGCTGTTTTTT
-	-	TRBJ1-2	TRBV5-8	CASSPDRGYTF	TGTGCCAGCAGCCCTGACAGGGGCTACACCTTC
-	-	TRBJ1-2	TRBV3-1/TRBV3-2	CASSLAGGGYTF	TGTGCCAGCAGCCTAGCAGGAGGGGGCTACACCTTC
-	TRBD1	TRBJ1-4	TRBV12-5	CASGPGQGGTEKLFF	TGTGCTAGTGGGCCTGGACAGGGAGGAACCGAAAAACTGTTTTTT
-	-	TRBJ1-4	TRBV2	CASRPLGSWSNEKLFF	TGTGCCAGCAGACCGCTGGGGAGTTGGTCTAATGAAAAACTGTTTTTT